These T cell receptor beta chains were read from a single sample in a study of blood T cell repertoires in COVID-19. Sequenced by immunoSEQ multiplex PCR; TCRdb stores in-frame clones only, minus some. The sample consists of about 150,000 clones, about nine tenths of them appearing once. Sequencing was performed on peripheral blood. The receptor set was obtained from a woman in her fifties or sixties with active or convalescent COVID-19. CDR3s include the opening cysteine and the closing phenylalanine or tryptophan.

v_gene | CDR3aa
TRBV3-1/TRBV3-2 | CASRRSGRRETQYF
TRBV2 | CASRGQGDQPQHF
TRBV19 | CASSMVATGEYGYTF
TRBV20-1 | CSASPRTGLYEQYF
TRBV6-5 | CATKTDIWANEQFF
TRBV9 | CASSVGGGANTGELFF
TRBV19 | CASSPPAGGTEAFF
TRBV3-1/TRBV3-2 | CASRETGHSGNTIYF
TRBV24-1 | CATSGSEAGSYNEQFF
TRBV9 | CASSVAEGGTEAFF